A selection of T cell receptor beta chains follows, all from one sample in a study of cytomegalovirus exposure and HLA in healthy donors. Measured with immunoSEQ multiplex PCR; TCRdb has only the in-frame clones, and not every one. The repertoire holds around 64,000 clones, 70% to 80% seen once, with roughly 7.8% in the top ten. The sample comprised PBMCs. All receptors derive from a young man in good health and CMV-seropositive. Both conserved end residues are part of each CDR3. A D gene is named only where the DNA matches it firmly. The listing skips clone size in some rows; elsewhere it reads once, few, many or a size class.

V	J	D	size	CDR3	DNA
TRBV7-8	TRBJ2-7	NA	NA	CASSLGGPYEQYF	TGTGCCAGCAGCTTAGGGGGCCCCTACGAGCAGTACTTC
TRBV13	TRBJ2-7	NA	NA	CASTGSSVDGAYEQYF	TGTGCCAGCACGGGGTCTAGCGTCGACGGAGCCTACGAGCAGTACTTC
TRBV6-5	TRBJ2-2	TRBD2	NA	CASSYVLAGGGGELFF	TGTGCCAGCAGTTACGTACTAGCGGGAGGCGGCGGGGAGCTGTTTTTT
TRBV30	TRBJ2-1	NA	NA	CAWSGILLDTEQFF	TGTGCCTGGAGTGGAATCCTACTGGACACAGAGCAGTTCTTC
TRBV9	TRBJ2-3	NA	NA	CASSGNDWQTQYF	TGTGCCAGCAGCGGCAACGACTGGCAAACGCAGTATTTT
TRBV30	TRBJ1-5	TRBD1	NA	CAWSTPGTGGNQPQHF	TGTGCCTGGAGCACACCCGGGACAGGGGGAAATCAGCCCCAGCATTTT
TRBV30	TRBJ1-1	TRBD1	NA	CAWAGQLSRAFF	TGTGCCTGGGCGGGACAGCTTAGTCGAGCTTTCTTT
TRBV6-5	TRBJ2-5	NA	NA	CASSYYGTQYF	TGTGCCAGCAGTTACTACGGGACCCAGTACTTC
TRBV28	TRBJ1-5	NA	few	CASSLEQGGNQPQHF	TGTGCCAGCAGTTTAGAACAGGGAGGCAATCAGCCCCAGCATTTT
TRBV5-1	TRBJ1-5	NA	few	CASSPGPDGSNQPQHF	TGCGCCAGCAGCCCCGGCCCCGACGGGAGCAATCAGCCCCAGCATTTT
TRBV19	TRBJ2-7	NA	NA	CASSFADSYEQYF	TGTGCCAGTAGTTTCGCAGACTCCTACGAGCAGTACTTC
TRBV9	TRBJ1-1	NA	NA	CASRAPSAEAFF	TGTGCCAGCAGAGCACCATCCGCTGAAGCTTTCTTT
TRBV20-1	TRBJ2-7	TRBD1	NA	CSARQGGEQYF	TGCAGTGCCAGACAGGGTGGGGAGCAGTACTTC
TRBV2	TRBJ1-6	TRBD1	few	CANTPGQGNSPLHF	TGTGCCAACACCCCGGGACAGGGGAATTCACCCCTCCACTTT
TRBV6-4	TRBJ2-3	TRBD2	once	CASSPSGGAVDTQYF	TGTGCCAGCAGTCCTAGCGGGGGAGCGGTAGATACGCAGTATTTT
TRBV5-1	TRBJ2-5	TRBD2	few	CASSLASTSGQETQYF	TGCGCCAGCAGCTTGGCGTCCACTAGCGGACAAGAGACCCAGTACTTC